The sequence of this T cell receptor beta chain was determined in a study of T-cell reconstitution after alpha-beta-depleted transplantation in children. This clonotype has at least ten counts. Germline assignment: CDR1 SQVTM and CDR2 ANQGSEA. This CDR3 contains 14 residues. Trimming left V 3 bases short and J 2 bases short, with 12 bases between. This sample's TCRbeta library carried unique molecular identifier barcodes. TCRdb called the PCR reads again in MiXCR, with one record for every CDR3 protein. The sample holds fewer than 400,000 distinct CDR3 sequences, about 20% seen once. This clonotype was sampled from a human donor who donated a stem cell graft to a child with acute myeloid leukemia. The starting material was PBMCs from the stem cell graft donor, obtained from the stem cell graft. The chain uses TRBV29-1 and TRBJ2-3; a possible D gene is TRBD2 (7 bases). CDR3: CSVEGGGLTDTQYF. In DNA, the CDR3 is TGCAGCGTTGAGGGCGGGGGCCTCACAGATACGCAGTATTTT.